The 24 T cell receptor beta chains below all came from one sample that was sequenced in a study of T cells in Graves' hyperthyroidism and ophthalmopathy. Researchers took RNA transcripts and amplified the TCR beta CDR3 regions from them. TCR CDR3 underwent first-round RT-PCR with the HTBI primer set. TCRdb re-called the multiplex PCR reads with MiXCR, one entry per CDR3 protein. The sample comprises around 580,000 distinct CDR3 sequences, under 60% of which are singletons, and about 7.8% rests with the top ten. Sequencing was carried out using peripheral blood or thyroid tissue (not recorded which). These receptors came from a young woman with Graves' hyperthyroidism.

The chain couples TRBV2 to TRBJ2-3; TRBD2 matches 13 bases. This CDR3 contains 14 residues. V was clipped by 6 bases and J by 7 bases; unmatched bases: 4. CDR1 is SNHLY, CDR2 FYNNEI, per germline. CDR3 bases: TGTGCCAGCAGCGGACTAGCGGGAGCTAATACGCAGTATTTT. Amino acid sequence: CASSGLAGANTQYF.

The chain combines TRBV20-1 with TRBJ2-2, with 12 positions matching TRBD2. This CDR3 contains 14 residues. The J segment lost 11 bases and the V segment lost 3 bases, leaving 7 bases of the junction unmatched. The germline gives CDR1 DFQATT, CDR2 SNEGSKA (reference sequence). CDR3 sequence reads: CSASGLAGGGELFF. CDR3 DNA sequence: TGCAGTGCTAGTGGGCTAGCGGGAGGGGGTGAGCTGTTTTTT.

CDR3 coding DNA: TGCAGTGCTAGAGGGGACAGGGGGGCCTACGAGCAGTACTTC. This codes for CSARGDRGAYEQYF. The chain joins TRBV20-1 to TRBJ2-7, with 11 positions matching TRBD1. There are 14 residues in the CDR3. CDR1 is DFQATT, CDR2 SNEGSKA, per germline (reference sequence). V was pared by 1 base and J by 2 bases, with 1 base of the junction left unmatched.

The chain joins TRBV20-1 to TRBJ1-5, with TRBD1 matching 10 bases. The CDR3 covers 14 residues. From germline, CDR1 is DFQATT and CDR2 SNEGSKA (reference sequence). V lost 3 bases and J lost 6; bases outside the gene matches: 5. CDR3 amino acids: CSASPGQGSQPQHF. CDR3 DNA: TGCAGTGCTAGTCCGGGACAGGGGAGTCAGCCCCAGCATTTT.

This chain connects TRBV10-3 to TRBJ2-7; TRBD2 matches at 14 bases. Unmatched junction bases numbered 16, after V lost 10 bases and J lost 2 bases. There are 18 residues in the CDR3. Germline V gene data show CDR1 as ENHRY and CDR2 as SYGVKD. The CDR3 sequence: CASTSLWTSGRTTYEQYF. The CDR3 DNA reads as TGTGCCAGCACCTCCTTATGGACTAGCGGGAGGACAACCTACGAGCAGTACTTC.

This clonotype was detected ten times or more. DNA for the CDR3: TGCGCCAGCAGCTTGGCCGGGTGGGTAACTGGAAACACCATATATTTT. It is translated as CASSLAGWVTGNTIYF. J is TRBJ1-3 and V is TRBV5-1; D is undetermined. Per the germline V gene, CDR1 is SGHRS and CDR2 is YFSETQ. V lost 0 bases and J 2 bases, leaving 12 bases between the germline ends. This CDR3 spans 16 amino acids.

This clonotype was observed at least ten times. The rearrangement uses TRBV5-1 and TRBJ1-1; 8 nucleotides align to TRBD1. Germline-derived CDR1 and CDR2 are SGHRS and YFSETQ. The CDR3 covers 17 residues. Trimming took 0 bases from V and 0 from J; bases not matched to a gene: 7. The CDR3 DNA reads TGCGCCAGCAGCTTGGTTGGGACAGGCAGGATGAACACTGAAGCTTTCTTT. Amino acid sequence: CASSLVGTGRMNTEAFF.

This clonotype was seen ten or more times. The CDR3 here is CSGDRGLGETQYF. For the CDR3, the DNA is TGCAGCGGAGACAGGGGGCTTGGAGAGACCCAGTACTTC. The genes are TRBV29-1 and TRBJ2-5; 10 bases align to TRBD1. V was clipped by 7 bases and J by 4 bases; unmatched bases: 6. Germline V CDR1 and CDR2: SQVTM, ANQGSEA. The length of the CDR3 is 13 residues.

Note on this clonotype: A read error may produce the germline difference seen at one junction end. This chain links TRBV2 with TRBJ2-2, with 12 bases fitting TRBD2. The CDR3 has 18 amino acids. Germline CDR1 is SNHLY and CDR2 is FYNNEI. DNA for the CDR3: TGTGCCAGCAGTAACCCCGGGGCTAGCGGGAGGGCCTACAATGAGCAGTTTTTT. Translation gives CASSNPGASGRAYNEQFF.

The chain is built from TRBV15 and TRBJ1-4; D is unclear. Trimming removed 8 bases at V and 5 bases at J, with 12 bases between. There are 13 residues in the CDR3. The germline V gene encodes CDR1 LNHNV and CDR2 YYDKDF (reference sequence). CDR3 in amino acids: CATGSYYNEKLFF. CDR3 nucleotides: TGTGCCACCGGTAGCTACTACAATGAAAAACTGTTTTTT.

On this clonotype: One end of the junction does not line up with germline, which may come from a read error. This CDR3 is CATSGYGDERFF. The CDR3 region has the DNA TGTGCCACCAGTGGATACGGCGATGAGCGGTTCTTC. The chain carries TRBV24-1 and TRBJ2-1, with D unresolved. Per germline, CDR1 KGHDR and CDR2 SFDVKD. The CDR3 is 12 amino acids.

This clonotype was detected many times. The V gene is TRBV9, the J gene TRBJ1-4; D not resolved. The CDR3 contains 14 residues. Trimming stripped 4 bases from V and 6 bases from J, with 13 bases between. Germline V gene lookup returns CDR1 SGDLS and CDR2 YYNGEE. CDR3 DNA: TGTGCCAGCAGCTCCGAACCTCAAGATGAAAAACTGTTTTTT. It codes for CASSSEPQDEKLFF. Using reference TRBV9 and TRBJ1-4 for the parts outside the CDR3, the full variable domain is DSGVTQTPKHLITATGQRVTLRCSPRSGDLSVYWYQQSLDQGLQFLIQYYNGEERAKGNILERFSAQQFPDLHSELNLSSLELGDSALYFCASSSEPQDEKLFFGSGTQLSVL.

This clonotype came up many times. CDR3: CASSLGRDHFEHF. CDR3 nucleotide sequence: TGTGCCAGCAGCTTGGGTAGGGACCACTTTGAACATTTT. The chain carries TRBV5-8 and TRBJ1-5; perhaps TRBD1 as D (5 bases). This CDR3 has 13 amino acids. Trimming took 0 bases from V and 16 from J, leaving 17 bases between them. The germline gives CDR1 SGHTS, CDR2 YDEGEE. The variable domain in full, with the rest retrieved from reference TRBV5-8 and TRBJ1-5, is EAGVTQSPTHLIKTRGQQATLRCSPISGHTSVYWYQQALGLGLQFLLWYDEGEERNRGNFPPRFSGRQFPNYSSELNVNALELEDSALYLCASSLGRDHFEHFGDGTRLSIL.

This clonotype occurred many times. The V gene is TRBV5-1, the J gene TRBJ2-5, with 7 bases fitting TRBD1. With V trimmed by 3 bases and J by 2 bases, 7 bases remained unmatched. Germline V CDR1 and CDR2: SGHRS, YFSETQ. The CDR3 has 15 amino acids. DNA of the CDR3: TGCGCCAGCAGCTCCGGACAGGTCATTCAAGAGACCCAGTACTTC. Translation: CASSSGQVIQETQYF.

This chain joins TRBV10-3 and TRBJ1-2; 9 bases are shared with TRBD1. Germline V gene data show CDR1 as ENHRY and CDR2 as SYGVKD. J was trimmed by 3 bases and V by 6 bases; bases with no gene match: 8. The CDR3 consists of 15 residues. DNA of the CDR3: TGTGCCATCAGGATGGGACAGGGACGCGACTATGGCTACACCTTC. Protein sequence: CAIRMGQGRDYGYTF.

Details on this clonotype: In this CDR3 the conserved last residue, phenylalanine or tryptophan, is missing, so a read error is likely. This chain connects TRBV12-3 or TRBV12-4 to TRBJ1-1; D might be TRBD1 (6 bases). V lost 3 bases and J lost 1, with 9 bases in between. The CDR3 consists of 14 residues. The CDR3 loop is CASSLDSPNTEAFL. The CDR3 DNA reads as TGTGCCAGCAGTTTGGACAGCCCGAACACTGAAGCTTTCCTT.

In its sample, this clonotype was seen a few times. The chain has TRBV4-1 and TRBJ2-3; TRBD2 aligns across 14 bases. The trim removed 4 bases at V and 6 bases at J, leaving 6 bases unmatched. The CDR3 runs 16 residues. From germline, CDR1 is MGHRA and CDR2 YSYEKL. CDR3 sequence: CASSLGLAGARDTQYF. The CDR3 bases are TGCGCCAGCAGCCTGGGACTAGCGGGAGCAAGGGATACGCAGTATTTT.

The chain links TRBV20-1 to TRBJ1-2, with 7 bases aligning to TRBD1. The CDR3 contains 13 residues. The junction had 14 bases not matched to a gene; V was cut back by 4 bases and J by 12 bases. Germline V CDR1 and CDR2: DFQATT, SNEGSKA (reference sequence). The CDR3 bases are TGCAGTGCTAAACGGGACAGTGCTTCTGGAAACACCTTC. It is translated as CSAKRDSASGNTF.

This clonotype was found many times. This sequence joins TRBV15 and TRBJ1-2, with D possibly being TRBD1 (6 bases). The length of the CDR3 is 16 residues. Trimming pared 0 bases from V and 1 base from J, leaving 12 bases between. Germline CDR1 LNHNV, CDR2 YYDKDF (reference sequence). CDR3 in DNA: TGTGCCACCAGCAGAGACAGGGGTCGGCTTAACTATGGCTACACCTTC. Amino acids: CATSRDRGRLNYGYTF.

This clonotype was seen ten or more times. The chain is built from TRBV15 and TRBJ1-5; D gene uncertain. CDR3 length: 13 amino acids. Germline loops: CDR1 LNHNV, CDR2 YYDKDF (reference sequence). Trimming shortened V by 4 bases and J by 5 bases, and 9 bases separated the two germline ends. The CDR3 spells CATSIAQDQPQHF. The CDR3 coding sequence is TGTGCCACCAGCATCGCGCAGGATCAGCCCCAGCATTTT. Full variable domain (rest looked up from reference TRBV15 and TRBJ1-5): DAMVIQNPRYQVTQFGKPVTLSCSQTLNHNVMYWYQQKSSQAPKLLFHYYDKDFNNEADTPDNFQSRRPNTSFCFLDIRSPGLGDTAMYLCATSIAQDQPQHFGDGTRLSIL.

This clonotype was seen at least ten times. This sequence joins TRBV5-1 and TRBJ1-2, with D unresolved. V was shortened by 1 base and J by 8 bases, with 12 bases between the two germline ends. The CDR3 has 13 residues. CDR1 SGHRS and CDR2 YFSETQ come from the germline V gene. The CDR3, as DNA: TGCGCCAGCAGCTTGATGGCGGGGTACGGCTACACCTTC. Translation: CASSLMAGYGYTF.

The chain links TRBV29-1 to TRBJ1-2; 9 nucleotides line up with TRBD1. The CDR3 runs 14 residues. V trimming: 5 bases; J trimming: 0 bases; junction bases outside the gene matches: 4. Germline loops: CDR1 SQVTM, CDR2 ANQGSEA. The CDR3 loop is CSVSGQGANYGYTF. The CDR3 region has the DNA TGCAGCGTTTCGGGACAGGGAGCTAACTATGGCTACACCTTC.

This clonotype appeared many times. This CDR3 reads CASSEPGSGNTIYF. CDR3 DNA: TGTGCCAGCAGTGAACCTGGGTCTGGAAACACCATATATTTT. This chain joins TRBV25-1 and TRBJ1-3; D gene unclear. V lost 2 bases and J 1 base, leaving 6 bases between the germline ends. The CDR3 covers 14 residues. Germline CDR1 MGHDK, CDR2 SYGVNS.

This clonotype was recorded many times. The chain has TRBV6-5 and TRBJ1-2; D is ambiguous. Germline V CDR1 and CDR2: MNHEY, SVGAGI. The CDR3 consists of 11 residues. The V end lost 6 bases, the J end lost 8 bases, and 10 bases lay between the germline ends. This CDR3 reads CASRRRGGYTF. The CDR3 DNA sequence: TGTGCCAGCAGGCGACGGGGAGGCTACACCTTC.